The next 25 T cell receptor beta chains were all read from a single sample in a study. Each CDR3 protein gets one entry after TCRdb re-called the RT-PCR reads with MiXCR. The table includes about 700,000 distinct CDR3 sequences, about 14% detected once. The sample taken for sequencing was memory CD4+ T cells from blood. The receptors shown here come from a female donor in good health, serving as a healthy control.

There are many counts of this clonotype. The chain joins TRBV29-1 to TRBJ2-7; D remains unclear. V lost 0 bases, J lost 6 bases, and 6 bases lay in between. CDR3 length: 11 residues. CDR1 and CDR2 from the germline V gene are SQVTM and ANQGSEA. The CDR3 reads CSVEEQIEQYF. The CDR3 nucleotides read TGCAGCGTTGAAGAACAGATCGAGCAGTACTTC.

The CDR3 sequence: CASSVAPGVVDTQYF. The CDR3 DNA reads TGTGCCAGCAGCGTAGCCCCAGGAGTTGTAGATACGCAGTATTTT. The genes are TRBV9 and TRBJ2-3, with D hard to call. Germline loops: CDR1 SGDLS, CDR2 YYNGEE. V was pared by 0 bases and J by 5 bases, with 13 bases between. There are 15 residues in the CDR3.

In the case of this clonotype: This may arise from a read error, as a much more abundant clone is one base away. This is likely a read error, given that the CDR3 carries no conserved phenylalanine or tryptophan at its end. The rearrangement joins TRBV20-1 to TRBJ2-3; the D gene is possibly TRBD2 (7 bases). Trimming removed 2 bases at V and 2 bases at J, with 17 bases between. This CDR3 has 16 residues. Germline V gene data show CDR1 as DFQATT and CDR2 as SNEGSKA (reference sequence). CDR3 sequence: CSARLGASGITDTQYY. CDR3 bases: TGCAGTGCTAGATTGGGGGCTAGCGGAATCACAGATACGCAGTATTAT.

This clonotype was seen a handful of times. The rearrangement uses TRBV6-1 and TRBJ2-5; D call uncertain. This CDR3 has 11 amino acids. V was pared by 7 bases and J by 5 bases, with 8 bases between. CDR1 and CDR2 from the germline V gene are MNHNS and SASEGT. The CDR3: CASTSTETQYF. The CDR3 region has the DNA TGTGCCAGCACGTCAACGGAGACCCAGTACTTC.

The CDR3 coding sequence is TGCAGTGCTAGAGATCCGAATAGCAATCAGCCCCAGCATTTT. Translated: CSARDPNSNQPQHF. This sequence joins TRBV20-1 and TRBJ1-5, with unresolved D. The CDR3 runs to 14 residues. V was trimmed by 0 bases and J by 0 bases, leaving 6 bases between them. Germline CDR1 DFQATT, CDR2 SNEGSKA (reference sequence).

The chain employs TRBV6-6 and TRBJ1-2; D is ambiguous. The V gene's germline CDR1 is MNHNY and CDR2 SVGAGI (reference sequence). This CDR3 contains 14 residues. V shed 5 bases and J shed 3 bases, with 13 bases lying between them. CDR3 nucleotides: TGTGCCAGCAGTCCCGTGCAGGAACACTATGGCTACACCTTC. As protein: CASSPVQEHYGYTF.

The chain joins TRBV5-8 to TRBJ2-3; 10 nucleotides agree with TRBD2. The ends lost 4 bases at V and 1 base at J; junction bases unmatched: 15. Germline CDR1 SGHTS, CDR2 YDEGEE. This CDR3 is 19 amino acids long. The DNA for the CDR3 is TGTGCCAGCAGCCCGGGACTAGCGACGCGATTATCTCGCACAGATACGCAGTATTTT. It encodes CASSPGLATRLSRTDTQYF.

A few counts support this clonotype. The chain joins TRBV12-3 or TRBV12-4 to TRBJ1-2; no clear D gene. The CDR3 spans 15 residues. The ends were cut back, 3 bases at V and 3 bases at J, with 14 bases in the middle. The CDR3 DNA is TGTGCCAGCAGTTTGTCCACGGTTTCTTACTATGGCTACACCTTC. It codes for CASSLSTVSYYGYTF.

This clonotype was counted many times. This chain connects TRBV29-1 to TRBJ2-3; no firm D call. This CDR3 spans 12 amino acids. CDR1 and CDR2 (germline): SQVTM, ANQGSEA. V gave up 5 bases and J gave up 2 bases, with 8 bases separating them. In DNA, the CDR3 is TGCAGCGTTTTACCCACCACAGATACGCAGTATTTT. The encoded protein is CSVLPTTDTQYF.

J is TRBJ2-5 and V is TRBV20-1, with 7 bases fitting TRBD2. The germline V gene encodes CDR1 DFQATT and CDR2 SNEGSKA (reference sequence). Trimming removed 0 bases from V and 1 base from J; junction bases left unmatched: 5. The CDR3 extends over 15 amino acids. The CDR3 DNA is TGCAGTGCTAGAGATGTGGGGGGGAGCCAAGAGACCCAGTACTTC. Residues: CSARDVGGSQETQYF.

This clonotype was picked up a small number of times. The gene calls are TRBV20-1 and TRBJ2-7; possible D gene TRBD2, 6 bases. Looked up from germline, CDR1 is DFQATT and CDR2 is SNEGSKA (reference sequence). V gave up 2 bases and J gave up 2 bases, with 19 bases separating them. CDR3 length equals 16 residues. This CDR3 reads CSARMAGRFRTYEQYF. CDR3 bases: TGCAGTGCTAGAATGGCGGGGAGGTTTAGGACCTACGAGCAGTACTTC.

The rearrangement links TRBV11-2 to TRBJ2-1; TRBD1 is a possible D gene (5 bases). This CDR3 is 14 amino acids long. The V gene's germline CDR1 is SGHAT and CDR2 FQNNGV. V lost 2 bases and J 4 bases, leaving 9 bases between the germline ends. The CDR3 loop is CASSLNRIYNEQFF. Here the CDR3 DNA reads TGTGCCAGCAGCTTAAACAGGATTTACAATGAGCAGTTCTTC.

The chain links TRBV24-1 to TRBJ1-1, with 9 nucleotides matching TRBD1. Trimming cost V 2 bases and J 9 bases; bases outside gene matches: 6. CDR3 length: 14 residues. Germline CDR1 reads KGHDR; CDR2 reads SFDVKD. The CDR3 DNA is TGTGCCACCAGTGATTCGACAGGGGGGCAGCAAGCTTTCTTT. Protein: CATSDSTGGQQAFF.

The CDR3 DNA reads TGTGCCAGTAGTATAGGTCTTTTTGCGGGAGTTAGCAATGAGCAGTTCTTC. Its protein product is CASSIGLFAGVSNEQFF. The genes are TRBV19 and TRBJ2-1; TRBD2 matches at 7 bases. Trimming took 1 base from V and 6 from J; bases not matched to a gene: 12. The CDR3 length is 17 residues. CDR1 and CDR2 (germline): LNHDA, SQIVND (reference sequence). The whole variable domain, remainder taken from reference TRBV19 and TRBJ2-1, is DGGITQSPKYLFRKEGQNVTLSCEQNLNHDAMYWYRQDPGQGLRLIYYSQIVNDFQKGDIAEGYSVSREKKESFPLTVTSAQKNPTAFYLCASSIGLFAGVSNEQFFGPGTRLTVL.

The V call is TRBV5-1, the J call TRBJ2-5; the D is unclear. Germline V gives CDR1 SGHRS, CDR2 YFSETQ. V dropped 2 bases and J dropped 3 bases, with 14 bases sitting between them. The CDR3 covers 15 residues. DNA for the CDR3: TGCGCCAGCAGCTTAGGCATCGGAACGGAAGAGACCCAGTACTTC. Translated, it gives CASSLGIGTEETQYF.

The V and J genes are TRBV6-5 and TRBJ1-4; D remains unclear. Trimming took off 6 bases at V and 0 bases at J, with 14 bases between the two ends. The CDR3 extends over 16 amino acids. Germline CDR1 and CDR2: MNHEY and SVGAGI. The CDR3 sequence is CASSRTGITTNEKLFF. As DNA, the CDR3 is TGTGCCAGCAGCAGGACGGGGATAACAACTAATGAAAAACTGTTTTTT.

This clonotype has ten or more counts. This chain links TRBV12-3 or TRBV12-4 with TRBJ1-1; D is unresolved. V lost 4 bases to trimming and J lost 11 bases, with 11 bases between them. This CDR3 spans 11 amino acids. Written as DNA, the CDR3 is TGTGCCAGCAGTTCCCTGGAGCGGGCTTTCTTT. Translating it yields CASSSLERAFF.

The gene calls are TRBV6-2 or TRBV6-3 and TRBJ1-4, with D possibly matching TRBD1 (5 bases). This CDR3 has 16 residues. V lost 6 bases and J lost 0, with 14 bases in between. Germline V gene lookup returns CDR1 MNHEY and CDR2 SVGEGT. CDR3 loop: CASRTGTVTTNEKLFF. DNA for the CDR3: TGTGCCAGCAGAACCGGGACGGTCACAACTAATGAAAAACTGTTTTTT.

This clonotype was counted between two and nine times. The chain employs TRBV24-1 and TRBJ2-1, with TRBD2 as a possible D gene (6 bases). The CDR3 has 16 residues. Germline V lookup: CDR1 KGHDR, CDR2 SFDVKD. The V end lost 0 bases, the J end lost 3 bases, and 11 bases lay between the germline ends. CDR3 DNA sequence: TGTGCCACCAGTGATTTGTCAGGGAGGAGCTACAATGAGCAGTTCTTC. Its translation is CATSDLSGRSYNEQFF.

The V call is TRBV4-2, the J call TRBJ2-3, with 13 nucleotides matching TRBD2. The CDR3 is 15 residues long. After removal of 4 bases from V and 8 bases from J, the junction contained 6 bases not matched to a gene. Germline V gene data show CDR1 as LGHNA and CDR2 as YNFKEQ. In DNA, the CDR3 is TGTGCCAGCAGCCCCAGACTAGCGGGAGGAGGTACGCAGTATTTT. Translating it yields CASSPRLAGGGTQYF.

The rearrangement uses TRBV28 and TRBJ2-1, with 8 positions matching TRBD2. Germline V gives CDR1 MDHEN, CDR2 SYDVKM. This CDR3 is built from 15 residues. V was clipped by 5 bases and J by 6 bases; unmatched bases: 9. This chain's CDR3 is CASSPGGLAPNEQFF. The CDR3 DNA reads as TGTGCCAGCAGTCCCGGAGGACTAGCCCCCAATGAGCAGTTCTTC. Combining the CDR3 with reference TRBV28 and TRBJ2-1 gives the whole variable domain DVKVTQSSRYLVKRTGEKVFLECVQDMDHENMFWYRQDPGLGLRLIYFSYDVKMKEKGDIPEGYSVSREKKERFSLILESASTNQTSMYLCASSPGGLAPNEQFFGPGTRLTVL.

The rearrangement links TRBV5-1 to TRBJ1-2; possible D gene TRBD1, 5 bases. Deletions cut 4 bases from V and 3 bases from J, with 22 bases between. The CDR3 has 17 amino acids. The germline CDR1 and CDR2 sequences are SGHRS and YFSETQ. The CDR3: CASSPSNGGVKYYGYTF. The CDR3 coding sequence is TGCGCCAGCAGCCCTAGTAATGGAGGGGTGAAATACTATGGCTACACCTTC.

The chain uses TRBV18 and TRBJ2-4; D not resolved. The CDR3 covers 14 residues. Germline V gene sequence: CDR1 KGHSH, CDR2 LQKENI. Trimming stripped 2 bases from V and 5 bases from J, with 10 bases between. CDR3 bases: TGTGCCAGCTCACCAACGGTGGCCGAAAACATTCAGTACTTC. It translates to CASSPTVAENIQYF.

Note on this clonotype: The junction and the germline gene differ at one end; a read error may be behind it. The chain recombines TRBV10-3 with TRBJ2-7; 9 bases align to TRBD2. The CDR3 has 16 amino acids. CDR1 is ENHRY, CDR2 SYGVKD, per germline. The CDR3 reads CAISDHSSGEEGELDF. The CDR3, as DNA: TGTGCCATCAGTGACCATTCTAGCGGGGAGGAAGGGGAGCTAGACTTC.

This clonotype has a single count. V and J are TRBV28 and TRBJ1-5; 8 bases are a match to TRBD1. There are 15 residues in the CDR3. Germline V gives CDR1 MDHEN, CDR2 SYDVKM. Germline trimming cut 5 bases from V and 5 bases from J; bases unmatched to any gene: 8. CDR3 nucleotides: TGTGCCAGCAGTACCGGAGGACAGGGATATCAGCCCCAGCATTTT. This codes for CASSTGGQGYQPQHF.